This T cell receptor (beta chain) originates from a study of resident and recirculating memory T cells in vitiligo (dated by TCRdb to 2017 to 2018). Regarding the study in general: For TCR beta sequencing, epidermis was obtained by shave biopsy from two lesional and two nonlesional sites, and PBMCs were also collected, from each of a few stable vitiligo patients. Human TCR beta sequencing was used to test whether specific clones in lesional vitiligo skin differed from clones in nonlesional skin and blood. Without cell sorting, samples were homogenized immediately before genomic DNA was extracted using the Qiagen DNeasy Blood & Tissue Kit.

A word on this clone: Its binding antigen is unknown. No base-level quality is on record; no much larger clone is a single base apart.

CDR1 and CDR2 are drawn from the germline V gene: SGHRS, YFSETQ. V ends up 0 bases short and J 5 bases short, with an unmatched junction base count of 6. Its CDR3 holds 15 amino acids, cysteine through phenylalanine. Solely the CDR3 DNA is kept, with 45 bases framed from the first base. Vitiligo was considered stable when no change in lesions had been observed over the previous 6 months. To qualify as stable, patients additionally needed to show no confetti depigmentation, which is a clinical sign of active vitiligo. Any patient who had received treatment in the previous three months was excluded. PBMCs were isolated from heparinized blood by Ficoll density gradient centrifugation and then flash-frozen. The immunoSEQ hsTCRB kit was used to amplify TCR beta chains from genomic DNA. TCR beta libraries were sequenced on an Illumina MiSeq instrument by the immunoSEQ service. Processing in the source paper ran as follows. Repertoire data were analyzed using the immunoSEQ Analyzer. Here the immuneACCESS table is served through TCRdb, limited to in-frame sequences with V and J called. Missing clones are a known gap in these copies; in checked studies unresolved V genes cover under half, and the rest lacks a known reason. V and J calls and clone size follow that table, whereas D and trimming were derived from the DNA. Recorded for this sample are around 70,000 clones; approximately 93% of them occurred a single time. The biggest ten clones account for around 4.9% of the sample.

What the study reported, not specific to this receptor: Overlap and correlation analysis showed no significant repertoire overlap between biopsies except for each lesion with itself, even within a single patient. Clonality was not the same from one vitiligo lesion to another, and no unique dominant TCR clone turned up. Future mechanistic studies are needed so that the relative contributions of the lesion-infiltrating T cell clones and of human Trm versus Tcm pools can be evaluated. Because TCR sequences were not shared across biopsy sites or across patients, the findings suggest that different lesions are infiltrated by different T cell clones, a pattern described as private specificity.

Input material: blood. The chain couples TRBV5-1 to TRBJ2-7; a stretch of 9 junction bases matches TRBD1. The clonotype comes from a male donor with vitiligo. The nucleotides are TGCGCCAGCAGCTTGGCAGCGGGACAGGGCCACGAGCAGTACTTC. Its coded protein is CASSLAAGQGHEQYF.